The rows below give T cell receptor beta chains drawn from one sample of a study of Ad26.COV2.S vaccination and SARS-CoV-2 variants. Using immunoSEQ multiplex PCR, the repertoire was profiled, and TCRdb retains in-frame clones only, with some absent. The table has over 85,000 clones, around 81% seen once; the top ten hold roughly 17%. The source was peripheral blood, collected after recovery from COVID-19. These receptors all come from a human donor who had recovered from COVID-19. Each CDR3 is given with its conserved first and last residue. Each record gives: V gene, clone size, D gene, J gene, CDR3 DNA, CDR3 protein. A D gene is named only where the DNA matches it firmly. Size values are once, few and many counts, or a class for expanded clones, and some rows have none.

TRBV30	.	.	TRBJ2-5	TGTGCCTGGGGAGCAGGTAAAGAGACCCAGTACTTC	CAWGAGKETQYF
TRBV5-1	.	TRBD2	TRBJ2-2	TGCGCCAGCAGCTTTGCGGGGGGGCCAACTGGGGAGCTGTTTTTT	CASSFAGGPTGELFF
TRBV6-6	.	.	TRBJ1-1	TGTGCCAGCAGTCCGACAGGGAACACTGAAGCTTTCTTT	CASSPTGNTEAFF
TRBV5-1	.	.	TRBJ2-5	TGCGCCAGCAGCTTAGTTCCTGAGTACCAAGAGACCCAGTACTTC	CASSLVPEYQETQYF
TRBV23-1	.	TRBD1	TRBJ1-1	TGCGCCAGACAGGACAGGGGGCTGAACACTGAAGCTTTCTTT	CARQDRGLNTEAFF
TRBV5-1	.	.	TRBJ2-6	TGCGCCAGCAGCTGGGGCAGCTCTGGGGCCAACGTCCTGACTTTC	CASSWGSSGANVLTF
TRBV1	.	.	TRBJ2-5	TGCACCAGCAGCCAAGATGGGGGGCCAGGGGAGGGTATCCAAGAGACCCAGTACTTC	CTSSQDGGPGEGIQETQYF
TRBV5-5	.	.	TRBJ1-6	TGTGCCAGCAGCTTGGTCTCTGGAGCCGGCTCACCCCTCCACTTT	CASSLVSGAGSPLHF
TRBV27	.	TRBD1	TRBJ2-7	TGTGCCAGCAGGACAGGGTCCTACGAGCAGTACTTC	CASRTGSYEQYF
TRBV5-4	.	.	TRBJ2-1	TGTGCCAGCAGCAACGGGGTTAGCTCCTACAATGAGCAGTTCTTC	CASSNGVSSYNEQFF
TRBV15	.	.	TRBJ1-4	TGTGCCACCAGCGGTGGGGCTTATGGAACTAATGAAAAACTGTTTTTT	CATSGGAYGTNEKLFF
TRBV6-6	.	.	TRBJ1-1	TGTGCCAGCAGTTACACGGAGACAGGGAACACTGAAGCTTTCTTT	CASSYTETGNTEAFF
TRBV29-1	.	.	TRBJ2-5	TGCAGCGTTGCGCTAGCCACTAGGGAGACCCAGTACTTC	CSVALATRETQYF
TRBV6-5	.	.	TRBJ1-2	TGTGCCAGCAGCTCGGACACGGCTAACTATGGCTACACCTTC	CASSSDTANYGYTF
TRBV28	few	.	TRBJ1-2	TGTGCCAGCAGTTGGAGAGGTTCCTATGGCTACACCTTC	CASSWRGSYGYTF
TRBV19	.	.	TRBJ2-7	TGTGCCAGTAGTACCACACCCTCCTACGAGCAGTACTTC	CASSTTPSYEQYF
TRBV7-3	.	TRBD1	TRBJ1-1	TGTGCCAGCAGCCAGGGGGGGCAAACTGAAGCTTTCTTT	CASSQGGQTEAFF
TRBV7-9	.	.	TRBJ2-1	TGTGCCAGCAGCTCCCTGGGGTACAGAGAGCAGTTCTTC	CASSSLGYREQFF
TRBV13	.	TRBD1	TRBJ1-1	TGTGCCAGCAGCTTAGGAACAGGGGTTACAGTTTGGGGCACTGAAGCTTTCTTT	CASSLGTGVTVWGTEAFF
TRBV28	.	TRBD1	TRBJ1-6	TGTGCCACGGTGGAAGGCGGACAGGATTATTCACCCCTCCACTTT	CATVEGGQDYSPLHF
TRBV9	.	.	TRBJ2-2	TGTGCCAGCAGCCCCGCTAGCACCGGGGAGCTGTTTTTT	CASSPASTGELFF
TRBV5-1	once	TRBD2	TRBJ2-3	TGCGCCAGCAGCTTGGATAGCGGGGGTGGCACAGATACGCAGTATTTT	CASSLDSGGGTDTQYF
TRBV2	.	.	TRBJ2-7	TGTGCCAGCAGTGCGCGGGGGCGCCTGGTCGAGCAGTACTTC	CASSARGRLVEQYF
TRBV10-3	.	TRBD1	TRBJ2-2	TGTGCCATCAGTGACCTCAAGGACAGGGCGAACACCGGGGAGCTGTTTTTT	CAISDLKDRANTGELFF
TRBV7-9	.	TRBD1	TRBJ1-1	TGTGCCAGCAGCCCCCGGGGGACAGGGTCCACTGAAGCTTTCTTT	CASSPRGTGSTEAFF
TRBV5-1	.	.	TRBJ2-2	TGCGCCAGCAGGGAAGTTTCGGTCCGGGAGCTGTTTTTT	CASREVSVRELFF
TRBV4-1	.	.	TRBJ2-2	TGCGCCAGCAGCCAGCTACAGGGACCCGGGGAGCTGTTTTTT	CASSQLQGPGELFF
TRBV6-5	.	.	TRBJ1-2	TGTGCCAGCAGTATCAGTCACTACACCTTC	CASSISHYTF
TRBV19	once	.	TRBJ1-3	TGTGCCAGTAGTCCGGGGGGAAACACCATATATTTT	CASSPGGNTIYF
TRBV10-3	.	TRBD2	TRBJ2-3	TGTGCCATCAGAGGCGGGGGGGCTAATGGAGGCACAGATACGCAGTATTTT	CAIRGGGANGGTDTQYF
TRBV10-1	.	.	TRBJ2-3	TGCGCCATACTCGACAGTCCGAGCACAGATACGCAGTATTTT	CAILDSPSTDTQYF
TRBV10-3	.	.	TRBJ1-2	TGTGCCATCAGTGAGTCGCGTAAGGGACGATCTATCTATGGCTACACCTTC	CAISESRKGRSIYGYTF
TRBV27	.	.	TRBJ2-3	TGTGCCAGCAGTTTTGGACTCTTAACAGATACGCAGTATTTT	CASSFGLLTDTQYF
TRBV5-4	.	TRBD1	TRBJ2-2	TGTGCCAGCAGCATGGGACAGGGTACCACCGGGGAGCTGTTTTTT	CASSMGQGTTGELFF
TRBV29-1	.	.	TRBJ2-7	TGCAGCGTTGAAGGTTTGCGGGGGCCCTACGAGCAGTACTTC	CSVEGLRGPYEQYF
TRBV12-5	.	TRBD2	TRBJ2-3	TGTGCTAGTGGCCCTTTTGGAGCGGGGATCACAGATACGCAGTATTTT	CASGPFGAGITDTQYF
TRBV4-2	.	.	TRBJ1-2	TGTGCCAGCAGCCAAGACAGGGAATCCTATGGCTACACCTTC	CASSQDRESYGYTF
TRBV15	.	.	TRBJ2-6	TGTGCCACCAGCAGAGAAAGGGGCTCTGGGGCCAACGTCCTGACTTTC	CATSRERGSGANVLTF
TRBV4-2	.	TRBD1	TRBJ2-1	TGTGCCAGCAGCCAAGAGCCTGCCAGGGGGCTAGGTCGCAATGAGCAGTTCTTC	CASSQEPARGLGRNEQFF
TRBV4-1	.	TRBD1	TRBJ2-7	TGCGCCAGCAGCCCTCGGACAGGGTCCTACGAGCAGTACTTC	CASSPRTGSYEQYF
TRBV5-4	.	.	TRBJ2-2	TGTGCCAGCAGCTTGGCCAGTGGGAACACCGGGGAGCTGTTTTTT	CASSLASGNTGELFF
TRBV9	.	.	TRBJ2-2	TGTGCCAGCAGCGTAACGGGGCAAAACACCGGGGAGCTGTTTTTT	CASSVTGQNTGELFF
TRBV5-4	.	TRBD1	TRBJ1-6	TGTGCCAGCAGCTCGGGACAGAGCTCCTATAATTCACCCCTCCACTTT	CASSSGQSSYNSPLHF
TRBV28	once	.	TRBJ1-6	TGTGCCAGCAGTTTGGTACAGGGAAATTCACCCCTCCACTTT	CASSLVQGNSPLHF
TRBV28	.	.	TRBJ2-6	TGTGCCAGCAGTTTAAGGCAGACTGGGGCCAACGTCCTGACTTTC	CASSLRQTGANVLTF
TRBV6-2/TRBV6-3	few	TRBD1	TRBJ2-5	TGTGCCAGCAGTTCGCTACTGATACAGGGGGCGGGGACCCAGTACTTC	CASSSLLIQGAGTQYF
TRBV28	.	TRBD2	TRBJ2-3	TGTGCCAGCAGCGCGGCCCAGGGACTAGCGGGGACAGATACGCAGTATTTT	CASSAAQGLAGTDTQYF